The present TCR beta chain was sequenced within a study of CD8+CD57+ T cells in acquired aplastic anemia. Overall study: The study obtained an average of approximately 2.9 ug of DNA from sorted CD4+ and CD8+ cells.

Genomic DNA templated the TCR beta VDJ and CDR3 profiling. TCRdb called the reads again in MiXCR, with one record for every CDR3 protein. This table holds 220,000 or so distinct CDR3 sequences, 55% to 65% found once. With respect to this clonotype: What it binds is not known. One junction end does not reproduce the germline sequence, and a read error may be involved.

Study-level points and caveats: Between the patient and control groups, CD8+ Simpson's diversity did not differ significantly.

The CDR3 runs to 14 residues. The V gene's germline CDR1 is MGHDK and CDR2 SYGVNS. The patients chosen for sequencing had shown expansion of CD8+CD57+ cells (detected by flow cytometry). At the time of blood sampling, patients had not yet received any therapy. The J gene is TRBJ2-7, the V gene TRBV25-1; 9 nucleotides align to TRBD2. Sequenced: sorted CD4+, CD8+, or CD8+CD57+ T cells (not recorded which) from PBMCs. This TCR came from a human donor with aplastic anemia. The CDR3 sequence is CTSSASGIFSEQYF. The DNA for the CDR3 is TGTACCAGCAGTGCTAGCGGGATCTTCTCCGAGCAGTACTTC.